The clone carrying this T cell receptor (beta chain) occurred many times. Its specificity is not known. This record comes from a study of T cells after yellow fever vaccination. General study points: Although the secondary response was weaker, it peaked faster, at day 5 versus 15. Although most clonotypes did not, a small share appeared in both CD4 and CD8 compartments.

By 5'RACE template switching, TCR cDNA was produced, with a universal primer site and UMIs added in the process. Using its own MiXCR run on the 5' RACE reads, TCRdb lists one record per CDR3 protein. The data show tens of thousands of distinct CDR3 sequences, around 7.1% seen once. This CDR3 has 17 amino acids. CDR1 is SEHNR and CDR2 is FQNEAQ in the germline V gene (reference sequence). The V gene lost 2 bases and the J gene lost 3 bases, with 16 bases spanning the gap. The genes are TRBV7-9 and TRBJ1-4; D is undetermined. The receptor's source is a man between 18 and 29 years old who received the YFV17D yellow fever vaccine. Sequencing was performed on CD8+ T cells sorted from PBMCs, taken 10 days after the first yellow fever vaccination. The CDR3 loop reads CASSLHLQSPANEKLFF. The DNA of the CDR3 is TGTGCCAGCAGCTTACACCTGCAGAGCCCAGCTAATGAAAAACTGTTTTTT.